The 30 T cell receptor beta chains reported below all come from one sample, sequenced in a study of shared clonotypes between healthy human individuals. Profiling relied on immunoSEQ multiplex PCR, and the TCRdb table lists in-frame clones only, not all of them. The repertoire consists of about 490,000 clones, with almost 80% occurring once and the leading ten covering 12%. The sample was PBMCs. The receptors were gathered from a woman in her 40s in good health. Some clones in this sample may be carry-over from other donors' samples.

V usage is TRBV2 and J usage is TRBJ2-7; 9 bases agree with TRBD1. Germline CDR1 and CDR2: SNHLY and FYNNEI. The CDR3 sequence is 15 residues long. V trimming: 6 bases; J trimming: 0 bases; junction bases outside the gene matches: 6. The CDR3 region is CASSLWDRVSYEQYF. The CDR3 nucleotides read TGTGCCAGCAGCCTTTGGGACAGGGTCTCCTACGAGCAGTACTTC.

A word on this clone: One base away lies a much larger clone, so this may be a sequencing read error. The rearrangement uses TRBV30 and TRBJ2-3; D call uncertain. The J call may be wrong; the DNA end is better matched by TRBJ1-5. The CDR3 is 15 residues long. Germline CDR1 is GTSNPN and CDR2 is SVGIG (reference sequence). In DNA form, the CDR3 reads TGTGCCTGGGGTCGGGCGGGAAGAGGAACAGATACGCAGCATTTT. It is translated as CAWGRAGRGTDTQHF.

The V call is TRBV4-1, the J call TRBJ2-6; 13 nucleotides align to TRBD2. The ends lost 4 bases at V and 4 bases at J; junction bases unmatched: 7. The V gene's germline CDR1 is MGHRA and CDR2 YSYEKL. This CDR3 contains 18 residues. The chain's CDR3 is CASSPRLAGGPGANVLTF. In DNA, the CDR3 is TGCGCCAGCAGCCCGCGACTAGCGGGGGGCCCCGGGGCCAACGTCCTGACTTTC.

This sequence joins TRBV11-2 and TRBJ2-5; D is undetermined. Per germline, CDR1 SGHAT and CDR2 FQNNGV. The CDR3 is 16 amino acids. V dropped 6 bases and J dropped 0 bases, with 17 bases sitting between them. In DNA form, the CDR3 reads TGTGCCAGCAGGCTTAGGCGCAGGCCCCACCAAGAGACCCAGTACTTC. It specifies CASRLRRRPHQETQYF.

This clone was counted between two and nine times. The rearrangement joins TRBV11-2 to TRBJ2-1; TRBD2 agrees at 7 bases. This CDR3 contains 15 residues. Trimming took 6 bases from V and 0 from J; bases not matched to a gene: 5. Germline values: CDR1 SGHAT, CDR2 FQNNGV. The CDR3 coding sequence is TGTGCCAGCAGTTGGACTAGGAGCTCCTACAATGAGCAGTTCTTC. Its protein product is CASSWTRSSYNEQFF.

Concerning this clone itself: This specimen includes other DNA sequences encoding the same CDR3. This chain joins TRBV7-9 and TRBJ1-5; D might be TRBD1 (5 bases). This CDR3 region has 14 residues. The germline gives CDR1 SEHNR, CDR2 FQNEAQ (reference sequence). Trimming removed 2 bases from V and 0 bases from J, with 5 bases in between. The DNA for the CDR3 is TGTGCCAGCAGCTTACAGGGTAGCAATCAGCCCCAGCATTTT. Protein sequence: CASSLQGSNQPQHF.

The CDR3 DNA follows: TGTGCCAGCAGAACCCAGACAGTCTCCTACGAGCAGTACTTC. Protein: CASRTQTVSYEQYF. The gene calls are TRBV27 and TRBJ2-7; a possible D gene is TRBD1 (5 bases). The CDR3 has 14 amino acids. Per germline, CDR1 MNHEY and CDR2 SMNVEV (reference sequence). V was trimmed by 6 bases and J by 0 bases, leaving 12 bases between them.

The gene calls are TRBV29-1 and TRBJ1-5; D ambiguous. The germline gives CDR1 SQVTM, CDR2 ANQGSEA. V was clipped by 6 bases and J by 3 bases, with 9 bases between them. CDR3 length equals 12 residues. The CDR3 DNA follows: TGCAGCGTCGCCGGGGACAATCAGCCCCAGCATTTT. It codes for CSVAGDNQPQHF.

This chain links TRBV14 with TRBJ2-7, with D unclear. In germline, CDR1 is SGHDN, CDR2 FVKESK. CDR3 length: 13 amino acids. Trimming removed 4 bases at V and 5 bases at J, with 12 bases between. The CDR3 DNA reads TGTGCCAGCAGCCGCCGGGCGTTGGACGAGCAGTACTTC. The encoded protein is CASSRRALDEQYF. Drawing the rest from reference TRBV14 and TRBJ2-7, the complete variable domain is EAGVTQFPSHSVIEKGQTVTLRCDPISGHDNLYWYRRVMGKEIKFLLHFVKESKQDESGMPNNRFLAERTGGTYSTLKVQPAELEDSGVYFCASSRRALDEQYFGPGTRLTVT.

Concerning this clone: The sample contains more than one DNA sequence encoding this CDR3. The chain carries TRBV7-3 and TRBJ2-1; TRBD1 aligns across 9 bases. CDR1 SGHTA and CDR2 FQGTGA come from the germline V gene. The ends lost 4 bases at V and 7 bases at J; junction bases unmatched: 8. This CDR3 spans 15 amino acids. The CDR3 spells CASSSTGGAYNEQFF. For the CDR3, the DNA is TGTGCCAGCAGCTCTACAGGGGGCGCGTATAATGAGCAGTTCTTC.

The rearrangement links TRBV28 to TRBJ1-5; weak D call: TRBD1 (6 bases). The germline V gene has CDR1 MDHEN and CDR2 SYDVKM. CDR3 length: 14 residues. The V end was cut by 6 bases, the J end by 9 bases, with 18 bases between. DNA for the CDR3: TGTGCCAGCAGGCGGCCCGGGGGCGAGATGCCCCAGCATTTT. It codes for CASRRPGGEMPQHF.

The genes are TRBV4-1 and TRBJ2-3, with a tentative D call TRBD1 (5 bases). The germline gives CDR1 MGHRA, CDR2 YSYEKL. The CDR3 has 14 residues. V lost 4 bases and J lost 1, with 9 bases in between. CDR3 residues: CASSPPTGTDTQYF. The CDR3 coding sequence is TGCGCCAGCAGCCCACCGACAGGCACAGATACGCAGTATTTT.

This clone was recorded at least ten times. V and J are TRBV6-6 and TRBJ1-1, with D hard to call. CDR1 is MNHNY and CDR2 is SVGAGI in the germline V gene (reference sequence). The V end was cut by 0 bases, the J end by 0 bases, with 5 bases between. The CDR3 totals 14 residues. This CDR3 is CASSYSTLNTEAFF. The CDR3 nucleotides are TGTGCCAGCAGTTACTCGACTCTGAACACTGAAGCTTTCTTT.

This clone was picked up a small number of times. V is TRBV4-3 and J is TRBJ1-2; D is undetermined. Germline lookup yields CDR1 LGHNA and CDR2 YSLEER. Trimming took off 0 bases at V and 4 bases at J, with 6 bases between the two ends. The CDR3 has 13 residues. CDR3 sequence (DNA): TGCGCCAGCAGCCAAGATAGGACCTATGGCTACACCTTC. Its protein product is CASSQDRTYGYTF.

J is TRBJ1-4 and V is TRBV13; no clear D gene. This CDR3 spans 17 amino acids. Germline V gives CDR1 PRHDT, CDR2 FYEKMQ (reference sequence). Between the trimmed V and J ends, which lost 0 bases and 2 bases, there was a span of 13 bases. The CDR3 nucleotides are TGTGCCAGCAGCTTAGGATTGAGGGCTTGGACTAATGAAAAACTGTTTTTT. Its protein is CASSLGLRAWTNEKLFF.

This clone showed up just once. This chain connects TRBV11-3 to TRBJ2-1; the D gene is possibly TRBD2 (5 bases). V was pared by 6 bases and J by 1 base, with 16 bases between. CDR3 length: 16 residues. Germline CDR1 is SGHNT and CDR2 is YENEEA. The CDR3 here is CASSYPHGGSYNEQFF. The DNA of the CDR3 is TGTGCCAGCAGTTACCCTCACGGAGGTTCCTACAATGAGCAGTTCTTC.

The sample holds a few counts of this clone. The J gene is TRBJ2-2, the V gene TRBV28; 11 bases are shared with TRBD2. CDR3 length: 15 amino acids. The ends lost 8 bases at V and 6 bases at J; junction bases unmatched: 8. Germline CDR1 MDHEN, CDR2 SYDVKM. CDR3 sequence (DNA): TGTGCCAGCGGAATTAGCGGGAGGGCCTCCGGGGAGCTGTTTTTT. This codes for CASGISGRASGELFF.

The chain has TRBV28 and TRBJ1-6, with 8 nucleotides matching TRBD1. The CDR3 has 17 residues. CDR1 and CDR2 (germline): MDHEN, SYDVKM. Losses at the gene ends were 4 bases for V and 12 bases for J; bases not matched to a gene: 17. The CDR3 reads CASSSSGGRMLYLPLHF. CDR3 nucleotides: TGTGCCAGCAGTTCGTCAGGGGGCCGGATGTTATATTTACCCCTCCACTTT.

In its sample, this clone was seen once. V gene TRBV9 combines with J gene TRBJ2-1, with TRBD2 matching 9 bases. The junction had 4 bases not matched to a gene; V was cut back by 6 bases and J by 0 bases. CDR3 length equals 15 residues. Germline values: CDR1 SGDLS, CDR2 YYNGEE. The CDR3 spells CASTRAGGSYNEQFF. The CDR3 region has the DNA TGTGCCAGCACCCGAGCGGGGGGCTCCTACAATGAGCAGTTCTTC.

The chain combines TRBV6-6 with TRBJ2-7; D not resolved. The germline gives CDR1 MNHNY, CDR2 SVGAGI (reference sequence). The CDR3 is 14 residues long. V shed 3 bases and J shed 6 bases, with 15 bases lying between them. In DNA form, the CDR3 reads TGTGCCAGCAGTTATTCTATTGGGGTTGGCGAGCAGTACTTC. Translating it yields CASSYSIGVGEQYF.

The chain carries TRBV27 and TRBJ2-3; D gene ambiguous. Trimming cost V 5 bases and J 5 bases, with 5 bases left between them. This CDR3 region has 11 residues. Germline CDR1 reads MNHEY; CDR2 reads SMNVEV (reference sequence). The DNA of the CDR3 is TGTGCCAGCAGTAATGGAGATACGCAGTATTTT. The encoded protein is CASSNGDTQYF.

The V and J genes are TRBV6-1 and TRBJ2-7; 8 bases are a match to TRBD2. The CDR3 runs 17 residues. Germline V gene sequence: CDR1 MNHNS, CDR2 SASEGT. V trimming: 1 base; J trimming: 1 base; junction bases outside the gene matches: 9. CDR3 loop: CASSEGPGGSPSYEQYF. The CDR3 region has the DNA TGTGCCAGCAGTGAAGGTCCGGGGGGGTCCCCTTCCTACGAGCAGTACTTC.

This chain joins TRBV11-2 and TRBJ1-3, with D unresolved. Germline CDR1 is SGHAT and CDR2 is FQNNGV. Trimming cost V 2 bases and J 0 bases, with 8 bases left between them. The CDR3 spans 15 residues. The CDR3 bases are TGTGCCAGCAGCTTAACGGCAAGCTCTGGAAACACCATATATTTT. This encodes CASSLTASSGNTIYF.

The chain uses TRBV7-2 and TRBJ1-2; TRBD1 matches 7 bases. The V and J ends lost 7 bases and 10 bases, in that order; junction bases with no gene match: 18. The CDR3 runs to 15 residues. Looked up from germline, CDR1 is SGHTA and CDR2 is FQGNSA. The CDR3 sequence is CASTPDRVQVAHYTF. The DNA of the CDR3 is TGTGCCAGCACCCCAGACAGGGTACAGGTCGCGCACTACACCTTC.

As for this clone: This may be a read error, as it is one base from a much larger clone. The same CDR3 also results from other DNA sequences found in this sample. V is TRBV5-1 and J is TRBJ1-2; the D gene is possibly TRBD1 (6 bases). The CDR3 consists of 15 residues. Germline CDR1 reads SGHRS; CDR2 reads YFSETQ. Trimming shortened V by 0 bases and J by 0 bases, and 9 bases separated the two germline ends. The CDR3 DNA reads as TGCGCCAGCAGCTTGGCCGGGACAACTAACTATGGCTACACCTTC. As protein: CASSLAGTTNYGYTF.

The rearrangement uses TRBV19 and TRBJ2-1, with D unclear. CDR1 and CDR2 from the germline V gene are LNHDA and SQIVND (reference sequence). This CDR3 has 12 residues. Trimming removed 5 bases at V and 6 bases at J, with 8 bases between. In DNA form, the CDR3 reads TGTGCCAGTAGTCCACCCGGCAATGAGCAGTTCTTC. Translated: CASSPPGNEQFF.

This rearrangement joins TRBV6-1 to TRBJ1-2, with D possibly matching TRBD1 (5 bases). Germline V CDR1 and CDR2: MNHNS, SASEGT. This CDR3 has 17 residues. With 4 bases removed from V and 2 bases from J, the gap between germline ends came to 20 bases. The CDR3, as DNA: TGTGCCAGCAGTGCAGCGGGACTAACCTCTATAAACTATGGCTACACCTTC. This codes for CASSAAGLTSINYGYTF.

V usage is TRBV5-1 and J usage is TRBJ2-3; 9 positions match TRBD1. This CDR3 has 16 amino acids. In germline, CDR1 is SGHRS, CDR2 YFSETQ. V was pared by 1 base and J by 3 bases, with 6 bases of the junction left unmatched. CDR3 in amino acids: CASSLRTGALTDTQYF. The CDR3 DNA sequence: TGCGCCAGCAGCTTGAGGACAGGGGCATTGACAGATACGCAGTATTTT.

The J gene is TRBJ2-1, the V gene TRBV9; D ambiguous. There are 16 residues in the CDR3. Trimming took off 0 bases at V and 3 bases at J, with 13 bases between the two ends. Per germline, CDR1 SGDLS and CDR2 YYNGEE. Here the CDR3 DNA reads TGTGCCAGCAGCGTAGTCGGGCAGGTTTACTACAATGAGCAGTTCTTC. It yields the protein CASSVVGQVYYNEQFF. Combining the CDR3 with reference TRBV9 and TRBJ2-1 gives the whole variable domain DSGVTQTPKHLITATGQRVTLRCSPRSGDLSVYWYQQSLDQGLQFLIQYYNGEERAKGNILERFSAQQFPDLHSELNLSSLELGDSALYFCASSVVGQVYYNEQFFGPGTRLTVL.

The rearrangement links TRBV30 to TRBJ1-1; TRBD1 might be the D (5 bases). Trimming took off 7 bases at V and 9 bases at J, with 15 bases between the two ends. The CDR3 covers 11 residues. Germline CDR1 GTSNPN, CDR2 SVGIG (reference sequence). DNA of the CDR3: TGTGCCTTTCCGGTCGAGGGGAAAGCTTTCTTT. Residues: CAFPVEGKAFF.